This T cell receptor beta chain was sequenced during a study of cytomegalovirus exposure and HLA in healthy donors. Study-wide results and limits: In a later analysis, at a false discovery rate of 0.05, about 17,000 TCR beta sequences matched HLA alleles.

The V gene's germline CDR1 is SEHNR and CDR2 FQNEAQ (reference sequence). Trimming cost V 1 base and J 9 bases, with 10 bases left between them. CDR3 length: 14 residues. PCR employed 60 Vbeta and 13 Jbeta primers. TCRdb keeps only in-frame clones here, not all; method: immunoSEQ multiplex PCR. The sample consists of approximately 110,000 clones, around 80% of them appearing once. Concerning this clone itself: Its specificity is unknown.

This sequence was found in a woman in her thirties in good health and CMV-seronegative. Sequencing was done on a sample of PBMCs. The V call is TRBV7-9, the J call TRBJ1-6, with D unresolved. The CDR3 loop is CASSLGEMGSPLHF. CDR3 sequence (DNA): TGTGCCAGCAGCTTAGGGGAGATGGGTTCACCCCTCCACTTT.